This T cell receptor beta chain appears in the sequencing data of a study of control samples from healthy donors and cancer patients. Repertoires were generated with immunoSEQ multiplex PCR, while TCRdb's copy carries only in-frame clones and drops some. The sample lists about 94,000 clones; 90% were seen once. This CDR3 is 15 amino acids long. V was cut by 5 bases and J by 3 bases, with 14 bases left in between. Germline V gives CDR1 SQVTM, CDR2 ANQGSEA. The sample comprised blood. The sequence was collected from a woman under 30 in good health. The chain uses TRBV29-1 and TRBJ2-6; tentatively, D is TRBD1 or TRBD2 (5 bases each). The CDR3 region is CSVWTGLGGANVLTF. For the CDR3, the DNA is TGCAGCGTTTGGACGGGGCTGGGTGGGGCCAACGTCCTGACTTTC.